Shown below are 29 T cell receptor beta chains from a single sample sequenced in a study of type 1 regulatory T cells. No antigen has been assigned to these receptors. MiXCR, run by TCRdb on the reads, gives a single entry per CDR3 protein. The table has about 68,000 distinct CDR3 sequences, around 63% seen once. The sample comprised cultured T cells, either the whole culture or a sorted T cell fraction (not recorded which). Subset: Tr1-enriched cell product generated in vitro against host alloantigens. All receptors derive from a human donor in good health.

The count of this clonotype is one. As DNA, the CDR3 is TGCGCCAGCAGCCAGGGACTAGCGGGCCCGGGGGAAGAGCAGTACTTC. Residues: CASSQGLAGPGEEQYF. The J gene is TRBJ2-7, the V gene TRBV5-1; 12 bases are a match to TRBD2. This CDR3 has 16 residues. V gave up 4 bases and J gave up 7 bases; unmatched junction bases: 12. Germline V gene sequence: CDR1 SGHRS, CDR2 YFSETQ.

The rearrangement uses TRBV4-1 and TRBJ2-7; 9 bases are a match to TRBD2. This CDR3 is built from 16 residues. The V and J ends lost 0 bases and 6 bases, in that order; junction bases with no gene match: 9. Germline-derived CDR1 and CDR2 are MGHRA and YSYEKL. The CDR3 DNA reads as TGCGCCAGCAGCCAAGACGAGGCGGGAGGGCGCTCCGAGCAGTACTTC. It encodes CASSQDEAGGRSEQYF.

This chain links TRBV7-2 with TRBJ2-7; the match to TRBD2 covers 9 bases. From germline, CDR1 is SGHTA and CDR2 FQGNSA. The CDR3 loop spans 15 amino acids. V was clipped by 1 base and J by 7 bases; unmatched bases: 8. The CDR3 nucleotides read TGTGCCAGCAGCTTAGGACTAGCGGAAGTAGGGGAGCAGTACTTC. This gives the protein CASSLGLAEVGEQYF.

The chain is built from TRBV7-9 and TRBJ1-4, with D perhaps matching TRBD1 (5 bases). Germline values: CDR1 SEHNR, CDR2 FQNEAQ (reference sequence). The CDR3 has 15 residues. Trimming took off 7 bases at V and 3 bases at J, with 15 bases between the two ends. CDR3 sequence: CASTPMGTANEKLFF. In DNA, the CDR3 is TGTGCCAGCACTCCCATGGGGACTGCTAATGAAAAACTGTTTTTT.

Points on this clonotype: Germline is not matched at one junction end, which may reflect a read error. V is TRBV5-3 and J is TRBJ2-1; 9 bases match TRBD1. Being an ORF, TRBV5-3 has a function that is uncertain. This CDR3 comprises 15 residues. The CDR3 spells CASSLAETGGNEQFF. The CDR3 nucleotides are TGCGCCAGCAGCTTGGCGGAGACAGGGGGCAATGAGCAGTTCTTC.

This sequence joins TRBV7-6 and TRBJ2-7; a weak D match, TRBD2 (6 bases). V was pared by 5 bases and J by 9 bases, with 23 bases between. The germline V gene encodes CDR1 SGHVS and CDR2 FNYEAQ. This CDR3 spans 15 amino acids. Here the CDR3 reads CASSATGAEAESQYF. CDR3 bases: TGTGCCAGCAGCGCAACGGGAGCGGAAGCGGAATCGCAGTACTTC.

V usage is TRBV5-1 and J usage is TRBJ2-7; TRBD2 matches 7 bases. The junction had 10 bases not matched to a gene; V was cut back by 4 bases and J by 0 bases. Germline CDR1 is SGHRS and CDR2 is YFSETQ. This CDR3 comprises 16 residues. The CDR3 here is CASSTRGSSGSYEQYF. The CDR3 coding sequence is TGCGCCAGCAGCACCCGTGGTTCTAGCGGCTCCTACGAGCAGTACTTC.

This clonotype was observed a handful of times. The chain combines TRBV7-2 with TRBJ2-7, with 8 bases lining up with TRBD1. Germline V gene sequence: CDR1 SGHTA, CDR2 FQGNSA. The CDR3 contains 15 residues. V trimming: 7 bases; J trimming: 1 base; junction bases outside the gene matches: 9. CDR3 in DNA: TGTGCCAGCATGTCCGGGACAGGATTTTCCTACGAGCAGTACTTC. Translated: CASMSGTGFSYEQYF.

The CDR3 DNA follows: TGTGCCACCAGGGGGCCCGAGCAGTACTTC. Translating it yields CATRGPEQYF. The rearrangement uses TRBV24-1 and TRBJ2-7, with D perhaps TRBD1 (5 bases). Per germline, CDR1 KGHDR and CDR2 SFDVKD. V was trimmed by 7 bases and J by 6 bases, leaving 6 bases between them. The CDR3 length is 10 residues.

This clonotype was counted a few times. J is TRBJ1-1 and V is TRBV20-1; tentatively, D is TRBD1 (5 bases). The CDR3 is 13 residues long. Trimming left V 6 bases short and J 3 bases short, with 14 bases between. Germline V gene lookup returns CDR1 DFQATT and CDR2 SNEGSKA (reference sequence). DNA for the CDR3: TGCAGTGCCCCTCACGGGGGGGACACTGAAGCTTTCTTT. Translation: CSAPHGGDTEAFF.

The V gene is TRBV4-3, the J gene TRBJ2-3, with D unclear. Trimming shortened V by 0 bases and J by 5 bases, and 9 bases separated the two germline ends. The CDR3 is 14 amino acids. Looked up from germline, CDR1 is LGHNA and CDR2 is YSLEER. This CDR3 reads CASSQELIGDTQYF. CDR3 bases: TGCGCCAGCAGCCAAGAGTTAATCGGAGATACGCAGTATTTT.

This clonotype was seen once. In DNA form, the CDR3 reads TGTGCCAGCAGAACAAACAGGGAGGAGCAGTACTTC. Its protein is CASRTNREEQYF. V and J are TRBV28 and TRBJ2-7; the D gene is possibly TRBD1 (6 bases). Trimming pared 6 bases from V and 7 bases from J, leaving 13 bases between. Germline values: CDR1 MDHEN, CDR2 SYDVKM. There are 12 residues in the CDR3.

This clonotype was picked up a small number of times. CDR3 sequence: CASRGVAGDTGELFF. For the CDR3, the DNA is TGTGCCAGCAGAGGGGTAGCGGGCGACACCGGGGAGCTGTTTTTT. J is TRBJ2-2 and V is TRBV2, with TRBD2 matching 7 bases. V was pared by 6 bases and J by 3 bases, with 7 bases of the junction left unmatched. The CDR3 is made up of 15 amino acids. Per the germline V gene, CDR1 is SNHLY and CDR2 is FYNNEI. The full variable domain, with the rest looked up from reference TRBV2 and TRBJ2-2, is EPEVTQTPSHQVTQMGQEVILRCVPISNHLYFYWYRQILGQKVEFLVSFYNNEISEKSEIFDDQFSVERPDGSNFTLKIRSTKLEDSAMYFCASRGVAGDTGELFFGEGSRLTVL.

As to this clonotype: This may be a read error: a much more frequent sequence differs by one nucleotide. The chain uses TRBV6-2 or TRBV6-3 and TRBJ2-1; 8 positions match TRBD2. This CDR3 has 15 amino acids. The germline V gene has CDR1 MNHEY and CDR2 SVGEGT. The CDR3 loop reads CASRPSGSPYNEQLF. The DNA for the CDR3 is TGTGCCAGCAGACCGAGCGGGAGTCCCTACAATGAGCAGCTCTTC.

V and J are TRBV7-8 and TRBJ1-2; TRBD1 might be the D (5 bases). With 1 base removed from V and 4 bases from J, the gap between germline ends came to 10 bases. The CDR3 length is 14 residues. Looked up from germline, CDR1 is SGHVS and CDR2 is FQNEAQ. In DNA, the CDR3 is TGTGCCAGCAGCTTAGGGCGGGGACGCTATGGCTACACCTTC. Its protein product is CASSLGRGRYGYTF.

This clonotype was detected once. The rearrangement joins TRBV29-1 to TRBJ2-2; D is ambiguous. Germline CDR1 SQVTM, CDR2 ANQGSEA. Trimming left V 6 bases short and J 5 bases short, with 4 bases between. The CDR3 has 10 amino acids. CDR3 in amino acids: CSVGTGELFF. CDR3 in DNA: TGCAGCGTAGGAACCGGGGAGCTGTTTTTT.

The genes are TRBV5-6 and TRBJ2-7; D may correspond to TRBD1 or TRBD2 (5 bases each). Germline lookup yields CDR1 SGHDT and CDR2 YYEEEE. V lost 10 bases and J 3 bases, leaving 20 bases between the germline ends. The CDR3 is 14 residues long. Here the CDR3 DNA reads TGTGCCTCAAGCAGGGACCATGCGTTCTACGAGCAGTACTTC. It codes for CASSRDHAFYEQYF.

The rearrangement joins TRBV3-1 to TRBJ2-4; TRBD2 matches 7 bases. Trimming cost V 3 bases and J 8 bases; bases outside gene matches: 4. CDR1 and CDR2 from the germline V gene are LGHDT and YNNKEL (reference sequence). The CDR3 spans 13 residues. This CDR3 reads CASSQRELYIQYF. The CDR3 DNA reads TGTGCCAGCAGCCAGCGGGAGTTATACATTCAGTACTTC.

The chain couples TRBV27 to TRBJ2-2; D could derive from TRBD1 or TRBD2 (5 bases each). The V gene lost 2 bases and the J gene lost 1 base, with 8 bases spanning the gap. Per the germline V gene, CDR1 is MNHEY and CDR2 is SMNVEV (reference sequence). CDR3 length equals 15 residues. The CDR3 region is CASSLSGGNTGELFF. CDR3 bases: TGTGCCAGCAGTTTAAGTGGGGGGAACACCGGGGAGCTGTTTTTT.

The chain uses TRBV4-1 and TRBJ2-1; D not certain. This CDR3 is built from 14 residues. CDR1 is MGHRA and CDR2 is YSYEKL in the germline V gene. Trimming stripped 3 bases from V and 7 bases from J, with 13 bases between. For the CDR3, the DNA is TGCGCCAGCAGCCAGGGGTTTGGGGAAAATGAGCAGTTCTTC. It codes for CASSQGFGENEQFF.

The chain carries TRBV18 and TRBJ1-6, with D maybe TRBD1 (5 bases). The CDR3 is made up of 14 amino acids. Germline V CDR1 and CDR2: KGHSH, LQKENI. Between the trimmed V and J ends, which lost 3 bases and 10 bases, there was a span of 13 bases. CDR3 sequence: CASSPTEIGSPLHF. Here the CDR3 DNA reads TGTGCCAGCTCACCGACAGAAATCGGATCACCCCTCCACTTT. Combining the CDR3 with reference TRBV18 and TRBJ1-6 gives the whole variable domain NAGVMQNPRHLVRRRGQEARLRCSPMKGHSHVYWYRQLPEEGLKFMVYLQKENIIDESGMPKERFSAEFPKEGPSILRIQQVVRGDSAAYFCASSPTEIGSPLHFGNGTRLTVT.

This clonotype was seen only once. V gene TRBV15 combines with J gene TRBJ2-1; TRBD2 matches 15 bases. CDR3 length: 19 residues. CDR1 is LNHNV and CDR2 is YYDKDF in the germline V gene (reference sequence). V shed 3 bases and J 4 bases; nucleotides not matched to a gene: 10. The CDR3 region has the DNA TGTGCCACCAGCAGCAAAATTCCCGGGACTAGCGGGAGGTACAATGAGCAGTTCTTC. This encodes CATSSKIPGTSGRYNEQFF.

The gene calls are TRBV7-9 and TRBJ2-5, with TRBD2 matching 7 bases. From germline, CDR1 is SEHNR and CDR2 FQNEAQ (reference sequence). V shed 0 bases, J shed 5 bases, and the junction held 3 bases outside the gene matches. The CDR3 is 14 amino acids. The CDR3 DNA follows: TGTGCCAGCAGCTTAGCGGCGGGAGCGGAGACCCAGTACTTC. It yields the protein CASSLAAGAETQYF.

The chain employs TRBV5-1 and TRBJ1-1, with D possibly TRBD1 on 6 matching bases. The CDR3 is made up of 15 amino acids. Germline assignment: CDR1 SGHRS and CDR2 YFSETQ. V was trimmed by 4 bases and J by 1 base, leaving 14 bases between them. CDR3 sequence: CASSPSWTENTEAFF. The CDR3, as DNA: TGCGCCAGCAGCCCGTCCTGGACAGAGAACACTGAAGCTTTCTTT. The whole variable domain, filled in from reference TRBV5-1 and TRBJ1-1, reads KAGVTQTPRYLIKTRGQQVTLSCSPISGHRSVSWYQQTPGQGLQFLFEYFSETQRNKGNFPGRFSGRQFSNSRSEMNVSTLELGDSALYLCASSPSWTENTEAFFGQGTRLTVV.

The chain carries TRBV5-1 and TRBJ2-3; D is uncertain. Looked up from germline, CDR1 is SGHRS and CDR2 is YFSETQ. Trimming shortened V by 2 bases and J by 3 bases, and 16 bases separated the two germline ends. CDR3 length: 16 residues. CDR3 in amino acids: CASSFSLPARTDTQYF. In nucleotides, the CDR3 is TGCGCCAGCAGCTTCAGTCTTCCAGCGAGAACAGATACGCAGTATTTT.

The chain is built from TRBV11-2 and TRBJ2-4, with 9 bases matching TRBD1. The CDR3 extends over 16 amino acids. Germline V CDR1 and CDR2: SGHAT, FQNNGV. The V segment lost 5 bases and the J segment 5 bases; nucleotides outside the gene matches: 10. The CDR3 DNA is TGTGCCAGCAGCAAGACAGGGGGAGGGAACCAAAACATTCAGTACTTC. Protein sequence: CASSKTGGGNQNIQYF.

This clonotype appeared many times. The chain employs TRBV20-1 and TRBJ2-7, with D tentatively TRBD2 (5 bases). This CDR3 has 11 amino acids. The germline V and J ends were trimmed by 2 bases and 7 bases, with 9 bases remaining between them. From germline, CDR1 is DFQATT and CDR2 SNEGSKA (reference sequence). This CDR3 is CSARISGEQYF. The CDR3 bases are TGCAGTGCTAGAATATCGGGGGAGCAGTACTTC.

V and J are TRBV6-2 or TRBV6-3 and TRBJ2-2; 8 bases are a match to TRBD2. The CDR3 loop spans 16 amino acids. Germline CDR1 MNHEY, CDR2 SVGEGT. Trimming removed 3 bases from V and 6 bases from J; junction bases left unmatched: 9. CDR3 sequence (DNA): TGTGCCAGCAGTTATCCGACGGGACTAGGCCCCGGGGAGCTGTTTTTT. As protein: CASSYPTGLGPGELFF.

Regarding this clonotype: It may be a read error: a sequence one base away is much more abundant. The chain recombines TRBV30 with TRBJ2-2; TRBD1 aligns across 7 bases. The CDR3 covers 15 residues. The germline CDR1 and CDR2 sequences are GTSNPN and SVGIG (reference sequence). Trimming cost V 0 bases and J 4 bases; bases outside gene matches: 5. The CDR3 is CAWSVGGRVTGELFF. CDR3 sequence (DNA): TGTGCCTGGAGTGTAGGGGGCAGGGTCACCGGGGAGCTGTTTTTT.